This T cell receptor (beta chain) was sequenced during a study of blood T cell repertoires in COVID-19. About the research overall: Samples came from the United States, Italy and Spain, spanning acute and convalescent COVID-19. PBMCs, B-cell-depleted T cells, or T cells were the source of the cDNA or gDNA that made up the material.

Looked up from germline, CDR1 is MNHEY and CDR2 is SMNVEV (reference sequence). This CDR3 is built from 15 residues. Unmatched junction bases numbered 10, after V lost 3 bases and J lost 6 bases. Per the original methods: Amplification from reference gene primers served as the basis for estimated nucleated cell counts. Only in-frame clones appear in the TCRdb table, and some are missing; sequencing was by immunoSEQ multiplex PCR. V, J and clone size derive from that table, while D and trimming were established from the DNA sequence. The sample lists about 160,000 clones; 70% to 90% were seen once. V and J are TRBV27 and TRBJ2-5; TRBD2 matches at 7 bases. This sequence originates from a human donor in a cohort sampled during active COVID-19. Sequencing input: peripheral blood. The CDR3 loop is CASSFRGGVLKTQYF. The CDR3 DNA follows: TGTGCCAGCAGTTTTCGTGGGGGGGTCCTGAAGACCCAGTACTTC.